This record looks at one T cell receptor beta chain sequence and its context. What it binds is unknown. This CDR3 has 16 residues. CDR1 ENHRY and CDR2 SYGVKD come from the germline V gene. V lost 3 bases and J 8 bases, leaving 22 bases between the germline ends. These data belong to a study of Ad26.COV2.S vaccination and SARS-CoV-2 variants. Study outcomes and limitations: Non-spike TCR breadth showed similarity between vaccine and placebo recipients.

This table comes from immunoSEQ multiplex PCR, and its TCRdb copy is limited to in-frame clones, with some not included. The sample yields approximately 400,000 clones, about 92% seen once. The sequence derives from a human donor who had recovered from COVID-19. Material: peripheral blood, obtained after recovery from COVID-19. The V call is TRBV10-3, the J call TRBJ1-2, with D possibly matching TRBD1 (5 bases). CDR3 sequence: CAISDPTISGRGGYTF. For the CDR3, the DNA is TGTGCCATCAGTGACCCTACTATATCGGGGCGGGGAGGCTACACCTTC.